This TCR beta chain was retrieved from a study of blood T cell repertoires in COVID-19. Libraries were prepared by immunoSEQ multiplex PCR; TCRdb keeps only in-frame clonotypes and omits some of them. The table shows hundreds of thousands of clones, with 85% to 90% occurring only once. Germline lookup yields CDR1 LNHDA and CDR2 SQIVND (reference sequence). The CDR3 spans 14 residues. V dropped 3 bases and J dropped 10; count of bases not matched to a gene: 7. Individuals aged about 18 to 89 years were recruited from 24 US areas. In assigning cohorts, the study relied on participant-reported clinical history. Cohort 3 recovered donors had two negative PCRs, clearance, or symptom resolution.

The receptor comes from a man between 18 and 29 years old who had recovered from COVID-19. The material sequenced was PBMCs or T cells enriched from blood (not recorded which). This sequence joins TRBV19 and TRBJ2-1, with 9 bases aligning to TRBD2. DNA for the CDR3: TGTGCCAGTAGTATTGGCGGGAGGGCCTGGGAGCAGTTCTTC. Translated: CASSIGGRAWEQFF.